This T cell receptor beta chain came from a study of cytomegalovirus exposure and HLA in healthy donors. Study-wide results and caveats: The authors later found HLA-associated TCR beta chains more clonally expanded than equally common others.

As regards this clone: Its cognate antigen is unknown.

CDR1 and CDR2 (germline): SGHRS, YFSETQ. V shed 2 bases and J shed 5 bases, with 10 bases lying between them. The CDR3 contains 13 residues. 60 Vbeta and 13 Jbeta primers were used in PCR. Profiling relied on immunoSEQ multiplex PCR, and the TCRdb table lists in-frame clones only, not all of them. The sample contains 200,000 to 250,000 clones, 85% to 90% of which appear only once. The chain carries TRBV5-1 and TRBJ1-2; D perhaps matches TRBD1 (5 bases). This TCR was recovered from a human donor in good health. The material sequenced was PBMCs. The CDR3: CASSFDRSYGYTF. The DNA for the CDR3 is TGCGCCAGCAGCTTCGACAGAAGTTATGGCTACACCTTC.